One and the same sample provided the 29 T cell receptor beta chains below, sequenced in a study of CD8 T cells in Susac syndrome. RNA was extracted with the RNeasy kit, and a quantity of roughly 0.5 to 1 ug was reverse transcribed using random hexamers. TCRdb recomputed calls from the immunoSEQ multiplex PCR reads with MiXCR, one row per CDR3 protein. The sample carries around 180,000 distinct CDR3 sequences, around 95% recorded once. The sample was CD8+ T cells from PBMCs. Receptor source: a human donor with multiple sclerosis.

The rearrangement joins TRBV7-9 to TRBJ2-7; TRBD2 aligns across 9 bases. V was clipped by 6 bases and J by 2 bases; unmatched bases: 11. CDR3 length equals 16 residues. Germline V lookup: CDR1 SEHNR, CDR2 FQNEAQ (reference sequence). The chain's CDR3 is CASSPLSGLAAYEQYF. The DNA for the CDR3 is TGTGCCAGCAGTCCACTCTCGGGACTAGCAGCCTACGAGCAGTACTTC.

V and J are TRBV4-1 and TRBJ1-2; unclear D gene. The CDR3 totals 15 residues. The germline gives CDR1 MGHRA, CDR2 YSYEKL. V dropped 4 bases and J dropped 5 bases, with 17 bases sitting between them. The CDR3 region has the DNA TGCGCCAGCAGCCCAACAAGCTCCGGGGAGTATGGCTACACCTTC. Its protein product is CASSPTSSGEYGYTF.

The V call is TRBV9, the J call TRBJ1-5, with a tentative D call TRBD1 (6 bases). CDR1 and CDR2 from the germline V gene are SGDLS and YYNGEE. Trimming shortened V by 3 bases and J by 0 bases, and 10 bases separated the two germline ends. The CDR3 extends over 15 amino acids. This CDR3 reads CASSAGVNSNQPQHF. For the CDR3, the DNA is TGTGCCAGCAGCGCAGGGGTTAATAGCAATCAGCCCCAGCATTTT. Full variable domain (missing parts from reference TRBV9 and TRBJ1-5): DSGVTQTPKHLITATGQRVTLRCSPRSGDLSVYWYQQSLDQGLQFLIQYYNGEERAKGNILERFSAQQFPDLHSELNLSSLELGDSALYFCASSAGVNSNQPQHFGDGTRLSIL.

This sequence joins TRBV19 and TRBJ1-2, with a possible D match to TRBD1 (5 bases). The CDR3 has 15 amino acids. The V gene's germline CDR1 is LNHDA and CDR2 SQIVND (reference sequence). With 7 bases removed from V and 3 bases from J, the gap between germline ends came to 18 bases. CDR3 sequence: CASTGGFGSDYGYTF. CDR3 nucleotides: TGTGCCAGTACTGGGGGGTTTGGGTCGGACTATGGCTACACCTTC.

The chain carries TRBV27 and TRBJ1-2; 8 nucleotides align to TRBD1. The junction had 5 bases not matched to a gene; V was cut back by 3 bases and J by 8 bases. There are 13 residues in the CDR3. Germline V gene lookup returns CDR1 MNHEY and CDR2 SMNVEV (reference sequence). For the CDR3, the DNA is TGTGCCAGCAGTTTGGTTGGACAGGGAGGCTACACCTTC. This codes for CASSLVGQGGYTF.

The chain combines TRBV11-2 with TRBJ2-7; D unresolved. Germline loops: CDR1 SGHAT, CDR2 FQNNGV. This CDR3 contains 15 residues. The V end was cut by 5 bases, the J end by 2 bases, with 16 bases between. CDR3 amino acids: CASSPFLGITYEQYF. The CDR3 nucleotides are TGTGCCAGCAGCCCTTTCCTGGGGATTACCTACGAGCAGTACTTC. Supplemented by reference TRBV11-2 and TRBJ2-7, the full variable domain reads EAGVAQSPRYKIIEKRQSVAFWCNPISGHATLYWYQQILGQGPKLLIQFQNNGVVDDSQLPKDRFSAERLKGVDSTLKIQPAKLEDSAVYLCASSPFLGITYEQYFGPGTRLTVT.

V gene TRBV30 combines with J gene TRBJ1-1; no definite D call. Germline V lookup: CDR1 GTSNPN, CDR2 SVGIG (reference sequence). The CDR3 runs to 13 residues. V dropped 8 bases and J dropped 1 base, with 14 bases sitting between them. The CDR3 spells CARSSVGNTEAFF. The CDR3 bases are TGTGCCAGATCATCGGTGGGGAACACTGAAGCTTTCTTT. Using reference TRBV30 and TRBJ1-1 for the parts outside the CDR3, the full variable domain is SQTIHQWPATLVQPVGSPLSLECTVEGTSNPNLYWYRQAAGRGLQLLFYSVGIGQISSEVPQNLSASRPQDRQFILSSKKLLLSDSGFYLCARSSVGNTEAFFGQGTRLTVV.

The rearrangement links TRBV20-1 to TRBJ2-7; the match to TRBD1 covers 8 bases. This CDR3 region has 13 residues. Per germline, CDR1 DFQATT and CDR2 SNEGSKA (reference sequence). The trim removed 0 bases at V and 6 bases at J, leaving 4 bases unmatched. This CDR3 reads CSAREAGGAEQYF. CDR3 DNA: TGCAGTGCTAGAGAGGCAGGGGGCGCCGAGCAGTACTTC.

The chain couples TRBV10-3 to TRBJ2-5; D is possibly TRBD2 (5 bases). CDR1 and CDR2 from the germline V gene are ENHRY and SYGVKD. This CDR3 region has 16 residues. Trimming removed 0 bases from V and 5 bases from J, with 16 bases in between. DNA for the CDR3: TGTGCCATCAGTGAGTCGTTACTAGGGCCGGGGGAGACCCAGTACTTC. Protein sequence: CAISESLLGPGETQYF.

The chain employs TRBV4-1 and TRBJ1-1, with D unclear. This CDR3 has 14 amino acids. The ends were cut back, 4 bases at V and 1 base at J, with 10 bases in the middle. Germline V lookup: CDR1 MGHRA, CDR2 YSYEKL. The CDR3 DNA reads TGCGCCAGCAGCCTCCTTGGCCCGAACACTGAAGCTTTCTTT. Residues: CASSLLGPNTEAFF.

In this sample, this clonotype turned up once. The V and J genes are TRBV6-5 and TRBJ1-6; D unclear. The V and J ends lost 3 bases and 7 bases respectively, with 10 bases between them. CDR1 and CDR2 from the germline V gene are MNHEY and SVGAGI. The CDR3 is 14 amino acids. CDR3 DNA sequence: TGTGCCAGCAGTTATCTGGGTTACAATTCACCCCTCCACTTT. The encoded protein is CASSYLGYNSPLHF.

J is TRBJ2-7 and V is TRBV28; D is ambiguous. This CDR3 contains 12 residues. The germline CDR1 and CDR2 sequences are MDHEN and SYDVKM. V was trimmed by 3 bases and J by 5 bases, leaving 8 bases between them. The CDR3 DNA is TGTGCCAGCAGTTTTTGGAGAAACGAGCAGTACTTC. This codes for CASSFWRNEQYF.

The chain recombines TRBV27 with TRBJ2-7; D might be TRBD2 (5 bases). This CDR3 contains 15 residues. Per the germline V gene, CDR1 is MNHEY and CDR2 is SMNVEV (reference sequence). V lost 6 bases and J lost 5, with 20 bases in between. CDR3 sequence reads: CASSPSTDTRDEQYF. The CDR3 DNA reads TGTGCCAGCAGCCCGAGTACCGACACTAGGGACGAGCAGTACTTC.

The CDR3 protein is CASSLRGSPGELFF. The CDR3 nucleotides are TGTGCCAGCTCCCTCCGGGGAAGCCCCGGGGAGCTGTTTTTT. J is TRBJ2-2 and V is TRBV12-3 or TRBV12-4; the D gene is possibly TRBD2 (5 bases). The CDR3 is made up of 14 amino acids. The V gene lost 8 bases and the J gene lost 6 bases, with 16 bases spanning the gap.

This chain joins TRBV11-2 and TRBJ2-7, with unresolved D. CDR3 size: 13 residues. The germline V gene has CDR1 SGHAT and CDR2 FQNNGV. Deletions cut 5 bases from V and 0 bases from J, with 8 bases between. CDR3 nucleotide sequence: TGTGCCAGCAGCATCTCGAGCTCCTACGAGCAGTACTTC. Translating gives CASSISSSYEQYF.

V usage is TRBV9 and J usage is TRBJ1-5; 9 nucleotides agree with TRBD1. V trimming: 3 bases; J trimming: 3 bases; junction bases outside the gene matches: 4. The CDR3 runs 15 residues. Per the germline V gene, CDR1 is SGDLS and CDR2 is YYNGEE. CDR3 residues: CASSAGQGYNQPQHF. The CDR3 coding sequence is TGTGCCAGCAGCGCGGGACAGGGTTACAATCAGCCCCAGCATTTT. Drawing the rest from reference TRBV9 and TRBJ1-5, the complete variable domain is DSGVTQTPKHLITATGQRVTLRCSPRSGDLSVYWYQQSLDQGLQFLIQYYNGEERAKGNILERFSAQQFPDLHSELNLSSLELGDSALYFCASSAGQGYNQPQHFGDGTRLSIL.

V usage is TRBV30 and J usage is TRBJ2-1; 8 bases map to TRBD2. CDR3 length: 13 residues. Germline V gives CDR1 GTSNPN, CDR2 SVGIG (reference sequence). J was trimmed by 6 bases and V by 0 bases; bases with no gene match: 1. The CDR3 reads CAWSVGTSNEQFF. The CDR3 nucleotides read TGTGCCTGGAGTGTAGGGACTAGCAATGAGCAGTTCTTC.

The CDR3 nucleotides are TGTGCCAGCAGCCCTTACCCTATCTCCTACGAGCAGTACTTC. Protein sequence: CASSPYPISYEQYF. V and J are TRBV14 and TRBJ2-7; D call uncertain. CDR1 and CDR2 (germline): SGHDN, FVKESK. V dropped 4 bases and J dropped 0 bases, with 10 bases sitting between them. This CDR3 is built from 14 residues.

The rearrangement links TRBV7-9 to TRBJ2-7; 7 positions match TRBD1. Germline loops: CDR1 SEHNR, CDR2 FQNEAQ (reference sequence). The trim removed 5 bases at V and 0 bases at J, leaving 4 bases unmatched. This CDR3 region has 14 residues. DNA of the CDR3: TGTGCCAGCAGCGGTGGGACAGTCTCCTACGAGCAGTACTTC. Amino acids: CASSGGTVSYEQYF.

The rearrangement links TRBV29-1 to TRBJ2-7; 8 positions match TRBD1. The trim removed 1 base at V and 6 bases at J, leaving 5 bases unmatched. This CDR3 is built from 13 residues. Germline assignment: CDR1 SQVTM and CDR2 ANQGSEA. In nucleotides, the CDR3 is TGCAGCGTTGAAGGACAGGGGTCGGGCGAGCAGTACTTC. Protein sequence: CSVEGQGSGEQYF.

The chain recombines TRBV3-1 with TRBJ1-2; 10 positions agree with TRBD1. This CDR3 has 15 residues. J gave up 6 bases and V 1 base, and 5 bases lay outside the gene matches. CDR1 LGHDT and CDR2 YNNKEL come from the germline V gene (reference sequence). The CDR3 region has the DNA TGTGCCAGCAGCCAAGGTCAGGGACAGGGGAATGGCTACACCTTC. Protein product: CASSQGQGQGNGYTF. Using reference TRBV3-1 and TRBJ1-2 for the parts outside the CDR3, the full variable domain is DTAVSQTPKYLVTQMGNDKSIKCEQNLGHDTMYWYKQDSKKFLKIMFSYNNKELIINETVPNRFSPKSPDKAHLNLHINSLELGDSAVYFCASSQGQGQGNGYTFGSGTRLTVV.

DNA for the CDR3: TGTGCCAGCAGTGAACCAGGGTGGGCTTCAGGGGGCTACACCTTC. Translating gives CASSEPGWASGGYTF. The V call is TRBV6-1, the J call TRBJ1-2, with D possibly TRBD1 on 5 matching bases. There are 15 residues in the CDR3. V was cut by 2 bases and J by 8 bases, with 18 bases left in between. Germline V gene data show CDR1 as MNHNS and CDR2 as SASEGT.

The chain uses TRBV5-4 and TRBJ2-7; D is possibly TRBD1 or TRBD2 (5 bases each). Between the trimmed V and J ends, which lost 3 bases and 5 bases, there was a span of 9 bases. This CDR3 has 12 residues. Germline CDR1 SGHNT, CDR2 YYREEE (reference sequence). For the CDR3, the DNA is TGTGCCAGCAGCTGGGGGACGAACGAGCAGTACTTC. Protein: CASSWGTNEQYF.

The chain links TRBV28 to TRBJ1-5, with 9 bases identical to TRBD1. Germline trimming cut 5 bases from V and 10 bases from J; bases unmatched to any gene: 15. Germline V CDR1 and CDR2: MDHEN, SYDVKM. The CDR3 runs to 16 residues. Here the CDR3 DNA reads TGTGCCAGCAGTCACCGGCGCGGGACAGGGCCCGTTCCCCAGCATTTT. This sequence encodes CASSHRRGTGPVPQHF.

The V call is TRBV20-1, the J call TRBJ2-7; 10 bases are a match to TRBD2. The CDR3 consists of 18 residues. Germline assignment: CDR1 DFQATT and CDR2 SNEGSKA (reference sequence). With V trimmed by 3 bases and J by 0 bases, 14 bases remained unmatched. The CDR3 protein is CSASISASGRIRSYEQYF. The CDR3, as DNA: TGCAGTGCTAGTATTTCGGCTAGCGGGAGAATCCGCTCCTACGAGCAGTACTTC.

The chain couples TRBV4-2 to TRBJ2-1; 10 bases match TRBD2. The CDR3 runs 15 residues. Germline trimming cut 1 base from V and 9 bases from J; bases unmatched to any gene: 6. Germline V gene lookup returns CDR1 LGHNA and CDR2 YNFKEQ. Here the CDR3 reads CASSQGLAGYVEQFF. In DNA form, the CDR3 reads TGTGCCAGCAGCCAAGGACTAGCGGGTTATGTTGAGCAGTTCTTC.

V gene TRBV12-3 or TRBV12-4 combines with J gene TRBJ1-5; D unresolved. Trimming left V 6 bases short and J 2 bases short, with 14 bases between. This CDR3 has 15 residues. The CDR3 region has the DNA TGTGCCAGCAGCAAGGGTAGAGTGGGCAATCAGCCCCAGCATTTT. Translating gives CASSKGRVGNQPQHF.

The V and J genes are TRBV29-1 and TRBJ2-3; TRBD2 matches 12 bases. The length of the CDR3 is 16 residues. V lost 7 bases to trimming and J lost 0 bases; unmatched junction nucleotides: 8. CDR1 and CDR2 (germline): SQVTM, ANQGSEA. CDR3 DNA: TGCAGCGGCCGACTAGCGGGAGAGGGAAGCACAGATACGCAGTATTTT. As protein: CSGRLAGEGSTDTQYF.

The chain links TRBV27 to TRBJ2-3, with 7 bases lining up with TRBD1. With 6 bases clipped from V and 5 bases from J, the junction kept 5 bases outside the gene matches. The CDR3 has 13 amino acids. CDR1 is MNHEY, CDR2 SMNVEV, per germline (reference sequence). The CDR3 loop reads CASSPGGVDTQYF. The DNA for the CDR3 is TGTGCCAGCAGCCCAGGGGGAGTAGATACGCAGTATTTT.